Below are 28 T cell receptor beta chains sequenced from a single sample in a study of T cells after yellow fever vaccination. TCRdb re-called the 5' RACE reads with MiXCR, one entry per CDR3 protein. The sample holds over 45,000 distinct CDR3 sequences, about 6.6% seen once. The sequencing used CD8+ T cells sorted from PBMCs, collected on the day of the first yellow fever vaccination. The receptors stem from a man in his late teens or twenties who received the YFV17D yellow fever vaccine.

The rearrangement uses TRBV7-9 and TRBJ1-1; D is undetermined. Trimming took off 5 bases at V and 3 bases at J, with 22 bases between the two ends. Looked up from germline, CDR1 is SEHNR and CDR2 is FQNEAQ (reference sequence). This CDR3 is 17 amino acids long. CDR3 DNA: TGTGCCAGCAGCGTAGGACGGCCCCCCGATTGGGACACTGAAGCTTTCTTT. Translated, it gives CASSVGRPPDWDTEAFF. Full variable domain (rest looked up from reference TRBV7-9 and TRBJ1-1): DTGVSQNPRHKITKRGQNVTFRCDPISEHNRLYWYRQTLGQGPEFLTYFQNEAQLEKSRLLSDRFSAERPKGSFSTLEIQRTEQGDSAMYLCASSVGRPPDWDTEAFFGQGTRLTVV.

J is TRBJ2-3 and V is TRBV6-1; TRBD2 matches at 11 bases. CDR3 length: 16 amino acids. J was trimmed by 2 bases and V by 6 bases; bases with no gene match: 7. The germline V gene encodes CDR1 MNHNS and CDR2 SASEGT. In nucleotides, the CDR3 is TGTGCCAGCAGCGAACTAGCGGGGGAACACACAGATACGCAGTATTTT. Translated: CASSELAGEHTDTQYF.

This clonotype was counted a few times. The genes are TRBV11-2 and TRBJ2-1; 7 bases are a match to TRBD2. Trimming cost V 5 bases and J 7 bases; bases outside gene matches: 5. The germline V gene has CDR1 SGHAT and CDR2 FQNNGV. The CDR3 runs to 13 residues. The CDR3 nucleotides are TGTGCCAGCAGCCCCGGGGGGAAGAATGAGCAGTTCTTC. Translation gives CASSPGGKNEQFF.

The table lists this clonotype with many counts. This rearrangement joins TRBV4-3 to TRBJ2-7; either TRBD1 or TRBD2 may supply D (6 bases each). The CDR3 totals 16 residues. The V end was cut by 4 bases, the J end by 1 base, with 17 bases between. Germline CDR1 is LGHNA and CDR2 is YSLEER. CDR3 coding DNA: TGCGCCAGCAGCCCCGGTGAGGGGGGTATTTCCTACGAGCAGTACTTC. Amino acid sequence: CASSPGEGGISYEQYF.

This clonotype was seen a handful of times. This sequence joins TRBV28 and TRBJ2-2; the D gene is possibly TRBD2 (6 bases). Germline CDR1 MDHEN, CDR2 SYDVKM. The length of the CDR3 is 15 residues. Between the trimmed V and J ends, which lost 6 bases and 2 bases, there was a span of 13 bases. The chain's CDR3 is CASSPPGTNTGELFF. The CDR3 DNA follows: TGTGCCAGCAGCCCCCCCGGGACTAACACCGGGGAGCTGTTTTTT.

This clonotype has at least ten counts. The chain is built from TRBV5-1 and TRBJ1-6; D is ambiguous. Germline CDR1 reads SGHRS; CDR2 reads YFSETQ. Between the trimmed V and J ends, which lost 3 bases and 1 base, there was a span of 5 bases. This CDR3 region has 14 residues. CDR3 in amino acids: CASSYGSYNSPLHF. CDR3 bases: TGCGCCAGCAGCTACGGATCCTATAATTCACCCCTCCACTTT.

Details on this clonotype: This may come from a read error, since a much larger clone is one base off. The chain recombines TRBV12-3 or TRBV12-4 with TRBJ2-3; D is uncertain. V lost 7 bases to trimming and J lost 2 bases, with 13 bases between them. CDR3 length equals 14 residues. The CDR3 DNA reads as TGTGCCAGCAATTTGACCGAATCCACAGATACGCAGTATTTT. Protein: CASNLTESTDTQYF.

The gene calls are TRBV4-1 and TRBJ2-2, with 12 bases identical to TRBD2. Germline V gene lookup returns CDR1 MGHRA and CDR2 YSYEKL. With V trimmed by 1 base and J by 4 bases, 7 bases remained unmatched. The CDR3 covers 18 residues. CDR3 sequence (DNA): TGCGCCAGCAGCCAAGCGGCTAGCGGGGGGGCCGCCACCGGGGAGCTGTTTTTT. Amino acid sequence: CASSQAASGGAATGELFF.

This clonotype was seen a few times. The J gene is TRBJ2-6, the V gene TRBV11-2; tentatively, D is TRBD2 (6 bases). Trimming removed 0 bases at V and 0 bases at J, with 9 bases between. The CDR3 totals 17 residues. Germline V lookup: CDR1 SGHAT, CDR2 FQNNGV. The chain's CDR3 is CASSLEGGLSGANVLTF. DNA of the CDR3: TGTGCCAGCAGCTTAGAGGGGGGTCTCTCTGGGGCCAACGTCCTGACTTTC.

The chain uses TRBV20-1 and TRBJ1-2; D is ambiguous. Germline CDR1 is DFQATT and CDR2 is SNEGSKA (reference sequence). CDR3 length equals 14 residues. V lost 0 bases and J 4 bases, leaving 12 bases between the germline ends. The CDR3 nucleotides are TGCAGTGCTAGAGAGGGCCTACCCCCCTATGGCTACACCTTC. Its translation is CSAREGLPPYGYTF.

The genes are TRBV2 and TRBJ2-6, with D maybe TRBD1 (6 bases). This CDR3 has 15 amino acids. Trimming took 8 bases from V and 1 from J, leaving 12 bases between them. From germline, CDR1 is SNHLY and CDR2 FYNNEI. For the CDR3, the DNA is TGTGCCAGCCGGGACACGAGTTCTGGGGCCAACGTCCTGACTTTC. This gives the protein CASRDTSSGANVLTF.

Many counts were recorded for this clonotype. This chain connects TRBV7-2 to TRBJ1-2; unclear D gene. The germline V gene has CDR1 SGHTA and CDR2 FQGNSA. V was clipped by 5 bases and J by 2 bases, with 9 bases between them. CDR3 length: 13 residues. CDR3 in DNA: TGTGCCAGCAGCCCAGACACGAACTATGGCTACACCTTC. It codes for CASSPDTNYGYTF.

This clonotype showed up many times. The rearrangement links TRBV6-1 to TRBJ2-3, with 8 bases lining up with TRBD1. CDR1 and CDR2 from the germline V gene are MNHNS and SASEGT. V shed 7 bases and J 7 bases; nucleotides not matched to a gene: 16. This CDR3 is 16 amino acids long. The CDR3 DNA reads as TGTGCCAGCACCCTAGGGTCGGACAGGGCCGACAATACGCAGTATTTT. Protein: CASTLGSDRADNTQYF.

In its sample, this clonotype was seen many times. The chain carries TRBV12-3 or TRBV12-4 and TRBJ2-3; TRBD2 agrees at 9 bases. Unmatched junction bases numbered 11, after V lost 6 bases and J lost 1 base. CDR3 size: 17 residues. The CDR3 coding sequence is TGTGCCAGCAGCCCGCGGGGGGGCCGGGCGGGCACAGATACGCAGTATTTT. Encoded protein: CASSPRGGRAGTDTQYF.

At least ten counts were recorded for this clonotype. The DNA for the CDR3 is TGTGCCACCAGCAGAGATAGTCGTCGGGCGACTAGCACAGATACGCAGTATTTT. This translates into CATSRDSRRATSTDTQYF. The chain has TRBV15 and TRBJ2-3; D unresolved. The length of the CDR3 is 18 residues. Trimming removed 0 bases at V and 0 bases at J, with 16 bases between. Germline CDR1 LNHNV, CDR2 YYDKDF (reference sequence).

This clonotype was counted a few times. This sequence joins TRBV7-2 and TRBJ1-2; no definite D call. Germline assignment: CDR1 SGHTA and CDR2 FQGNSA. This CDR3 spans 12 amino acids. Trimming removed 1 base from V and 8 bases from J, with 8 bases in between. The CDR3 loop reads CASSLEGLGYTF. The CDR3 DNA reads as TGTGCCAGCAGCTTAGAAGGGTTGGGCTACACCTTC. Supplemented by reference TRBV7-2 and TRBJ1-2, the full variable domain reads GAGVSQSPSNKVTEKGKDVELRCDPISGHTALYWYRQSLGQGLEFLIYFQGNSAPDKSGLPSDRFSAERTGGSVSTLTIQRTQQEDSAVYLCASSLEGLGYTFGSGTRLTVV.

This clonotype was seen a handful of times. The rearrangement links TRBV7-8 to TRBJ2-2, with a tentative D call TRBD1 (6 bases). CDR1 and CDR2 (germline): SGHVS, FQNEAQ. The CDR3 runs 15 residues. Trimming stripped 3 bases from V and 2 bases from J, with 10 bases between. The CDR3 nucleotides read TGTGCCAGCAGCTTCAGGGGAACTAACACCGGGGAGCTGTTTTTT. This sequence encodes CASSFRGTNTGELFF. Full variable domain (rest looked up from reference TRBV7-8 and TRBJ2-2): GAGVSQSPRYKVAKRGQDVALRCDPISGHVSLFWYQQALGQGPEFLTYFQNEAQLDKSGLPSDRFFAERPEGSVSTLKIQRTQQEDSAVYLCASSFRGTNTGELFFGEGSRLTVL.

The rearrangement joins TRBV29-1 to TRBJ1-1; the D is unclear. This CDR3 contains 13 residues. CDR1 and CDR2 from the germline V gene are SQVTM and ANQGSEA. The germline V and J ends were trimmed by 3 bases and 0 bases, with 8 bases remaining between them. CDR3 bases: TGCAGCGTTGATGTGGGGATGAACACTGAAGCTTTCTTT. This gives the protein CSVDVGMNTEAFF.

This clonotype was seen ten or more times. CDR3 nucleotide sequence: TGTGCCATCAGTGAGCCCCAGGGGGTGGGAAACATTCAGTACTTC. Amino acids: CAISEPQGVGNIQYF. This rearrangement joins TRBV10-3 to TRBJ2-4; 7 nucleotides line up with TRBD1. The germline V gene has CDR1 ENHRY and CDR2 SYGVKD. V was pared by 2 bases and J by 6 bases, with 7 bases of the junction left unmatched. The CDR3 runs 15 residues.

Ten or more counts support this clonotype. The chain has TRBV7-6 and TRBJ2-7; TRBD1 might be the D (5 bases). Between the trimmed V and J ends, which lost 5 bases and 5 bases, there was a span of 10 bases. CDR1 is SGHVS and CDR2 is FNYEAQ in the germline V gene. This CDR3 has 12 amino acids. The CDR3 is CASSRTGNEQYF. The CDR3 bases are TGTGCCAGCAGCCGTACAGGAAACGAGCAGTACTTC.

This clonotype was seen at least ten times. The chain employs TRBV27 and TRBJ2-3; D is unresolved. The ends were cut back, 7 bases at V and 3 bases at J, with 11 bases in the middle. This CDR3 is 13 amino acids long. The germline V gene has CDR1 MNHEY and CDR2 SMNVEV (reference sequence). The CDR3 loop reads CASTPLWTDTQYF. The DNA of the CDR3 is TGTGCCAGCACCCCTCTATGGACAGATACGCAGTATTTT.

In this sample, this clonotype turned up many times. The chain uses TRBV13 and TRBJ1-4; tentatively, D is TRBD1 (6 bases). The V gene lost 2 bases and the J gene lost 7 bases, with 11 bases spanning the gap. The CDR3 is 14 amino acids. The germline gives CDR1 PRHDT, CDR2 FYEKMQ (reference sequence). CDR3: CASSLLGRGEKLFF. CDR3 nucleotide sequence: TGTGCCAGCAGCTTATTGGGCAGGGGTGAAAAACTGTTTTTT.

The rearrangement joins TRBV12-3 or TRBV12-4 to TRBJ2-2; 10 nucleotides line up with TRBD1. After removal of 2 bases from V and 5 bases from J, the junction contained 14 bases not matched to a gene. This CDR3 has 19 amino acids. The CDR3 spells CASSLSVGTGVLWTGELFF. The CDR3 nucleotides read TGTGCCAGCAGTTTATCCGTTGGGACAGGGGTGCTGTGGACCGGGGAGCTGTTTTTT.

This clonotype has at least ten counts. The J gene is TRBJ2-1, the V gene TRBV20-1; 9 nucleotides align to TRBD2. Germline CDR1 and CDR2: DFQATT and SNEGSKA (reference sequence). This CDR3 is built from 13 residues. V lost 3 bases to trimming and J lost 8 bases; unmatched junction nucleotides: 5. This CDR3 is CSARGGGGDEQFF. In DNA form, the CDR3 reads TGCAGTGCTAGGGGCGGGGGGGGCGATGAGCAGTTCTTC.

This sequence joins TRBV11-2 and TRBJ2-5; perhaps TRBD1 as D (6 bases). CDR3 length: 16 residues. Trimming left V 0 bases short and J 5 bases short, with 16 bases between. Germline V gene data show CDR1 as SGHAT and CDR2 as FQNNGV. CDR3 nucleotide sequence: TGTGCCAGCAGCTTAGATCTCAGGGGTTCGGGCGAGACCCAGTACTTC. Its translation is CASSLDLRGSGETQYF.

This clonotype was counted many times. This chain connects TRBV7-2 to TRBJ2-3, with 9 bases matching TRBD2. The CDR3 loop spans 15 amino acids. V gave up 1 base and J gave up 6 bases; unmatched junction bases: 5. The V gene's germline CDR1 is SGHTA and CDR2 FQGNSA. The DNA of the CDR3 is TGTGCCAGCAGCTTAGTAGCGGGGGCTGGGGATACGCAGTATTTT. As protein: CASSLVAGAGDTQYF.

At least ten counts were recorded for this clonotype. The V gene is TRBV10-2, the J gene TRBJ2-7, with D perhaps matching TRBD1 (5 bases). The CDR3 runs to 14 residues. Germline lookup yields CDR1 WSHSY and CDR2 SAAADI. The V end was cut by 0 bases, the J end by 2 bases, with 8 bases between. This CDR3 reads CASSESWGPYEQYF. The CDR3 coding sequence is TGCGCCAGCAGTGAGTCGTGGGGCCCCTACGAGCAGTACTTC.

This clonotype was seen repeatedly, ten times or more. This chain connects TRBV7-9 to TRBJ2-1; 7 bases fit TRBD2. V was pared by 3 bases and J by 5 bases, with 7 bases of the junction left unmatched. This CDR3 spans 15 amino acids. Per germline, CDR1 SEHNR and CDR2 FQNEAQ (reference sequence). This CDR3 is CASSFLAVSNNEQFF. The CDR3 DNA follows: TGTGCCAGCAGCTTTCTAGCGGTCTCGAACAATGAGCAGTTCTTC.